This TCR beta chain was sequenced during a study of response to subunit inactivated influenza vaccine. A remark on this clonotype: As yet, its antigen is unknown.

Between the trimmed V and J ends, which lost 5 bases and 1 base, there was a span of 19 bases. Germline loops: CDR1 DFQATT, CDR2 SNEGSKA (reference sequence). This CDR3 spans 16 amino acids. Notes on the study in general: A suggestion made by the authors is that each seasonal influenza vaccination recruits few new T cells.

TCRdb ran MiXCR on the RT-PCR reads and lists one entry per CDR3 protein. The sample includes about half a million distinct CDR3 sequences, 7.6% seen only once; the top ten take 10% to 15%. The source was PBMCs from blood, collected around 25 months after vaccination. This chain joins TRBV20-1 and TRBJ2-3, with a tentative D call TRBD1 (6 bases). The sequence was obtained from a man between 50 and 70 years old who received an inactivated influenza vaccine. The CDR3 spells CSARRTDSLRTDTQYF. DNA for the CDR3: TGCAGTGCTCGGAGGACGGACAGCCTTCGCACAGATACGCAGTATTTT.